This TCR beta chain comes out of a study of cytomegalovirus exposure and HLA in healthy donors. Study-level results: According to a later analysis, donors in an Asian-associated ancestry cluster reportedly had fewer N-insertions than the approximately 720-donor mean. Per a later analysis, 15,000 to 20,000 TCR beta sequences showed association with HLA alleles at 0.05 false discovery rate.

The CDR3 has 13 residues. The ends lost 7 bases at V and 5 bases at J; junction bases unmatched: 6. Germline-derived CDR1 and CDR2 are SNHLY and FYNNEI. It was with 60 Vbeta and 13 Jbeta primers that the PCR ran. The method was immunoSEQ multiplex PCR; TCRdb's version includes in-frame clones alone and lacks a portion of them. The table shows more than 150,000 clones, with 82% occurring only once. As to this clone: What it recognizes is unknown.

The sequenced material came from PBMCs. The rearrangement joins TRBV2 to TRBJ2-3; TRBD1 matches 7 bases. The sequence derives from a man in his forties in good health and CMV-seronegative. CDR3 region: CASTRQGQDTQYF. The CDR3, as DNA: TGTGCCAGCACCCGACAGGGCCAAGATACGCAGTATTTT.